This record covers a single TCR beta chain. These data come from a study of blood T cell repertoires in COVID-19. Individuals drawn from around 24 US areas were about 18 to 100 years old. Clinical history as reported by participants underpinned cohort assignment. Symptom resolution, clearance, or two negative PCRs marked donors in Cohort 3 as recovered. TCRdb keeps only in-frame clones here, not all; method: immunoSEQ multiplex PCR. In the table there are approximately 490,000 clones, 80% to 90% of which are singletons. The CDR3 contains 12 residues. Trimming took 3 bases from V and 7 from J, leaving 7 bases between them. Germline V CDR1 and CDR2: SGDLS, YYNGEE.

V and J are TRBV9 and TRBJ2-2; unclear D gene. Specimen: PBMCs or T cells enriched from blood (not recorded which). This TCR came from a woman in her sixties or seventies who had recovered from COVID-19. The CDR3 coding sequence is TGTGCCAGCAGCGGAATCGGCGGGGAGCTGTTTTTT. Residues: CASSGIGGELFF.